This T cell receptor (beta chain) stems from a study of cytomegalovirus exposure and HLA in healthy donors. Study findings and constraints: Sequences of the TCR beta chain were said to predict the HLA-A and HLA-B alleles of most subjects accurately. In vitro confirmation showed a few CMV-associated chains to be CMV antigen specific.

This clone has just a few counts. The antigen is undetermined. In germline, CDR1 is MGHRA, CDR2 YSYEKL. The CDR3 is made up of 18 amino acids. V gave up 1 base and J gave up 2 bases; unmatched junction bases: 10. It was with 60 Vbeta and 13 Jbeta primers that the PCR ran. TCRdb's table, derived via immunoSEQ multiplex PCR, lists solely in-frame clones and lacks some. The sample has nearly 65,000 clones, approximately 73% seen once. The clonotype was recovered from a man between 50 and 59 years old in good health and CMV-seronegative. The gene calls are TRBV4-1 and TRBJ1-5, with TRBD1 identical over 8 bases. Material: PBMCs. In DNA form, the CDR3 reads TGCGCCAGCAGCCAAGGCGGGCCAGGGGGCTTGGGCAATCAGCCCCAGCATTTT. This codes for CASSQGGPGGLGNQPQHF.